The 25 T cell receptor beta chains listed next were all sequenced from one sample in a study of shared clonotypes between healthy human individuals (dated by TCRdb to between 2020 and 2021). Library method: the immunoSEQ multiplex PCR assay. This immuneACCESS table, as held by TCRdb, lists in-frame sequences with V and J called but not all clones. Of the missing ones, under half trace to an unresolved V gene in checked studies; the others have no known cause. This sample has approximately 1,000,000 clones in its table, and about 84% of those were observed once. The top ten clones comprise around 0.47% of the sample. Sequencing input: memory CD4+ T cells from PBMCs. What this sample's cell subset or site label stands for: CD45RA-negative fraction. These receptors came from a man younger than 30 in good health. Some clones in this sample may be carry-over from other donors' samples.

V and J are TRBV5-6 and TRBJ2-1; TRBD2 is a possible D gene (5 bases). V lost 4 bases, J lost 8 bases, and 16 bases lay in between. Germline values: CDR1 SGHDT, CDR2 YYEEEE. The CDR3 runs to 14 residues. The CDR3 sequence is CASSPLVGRDEQFF. CDR3 coding DNA: TGTGCCAGCAGCCCCCTCGTCGGGCGGGATGAGCAGTTCTTC.

This clone has more than one count but fewer than ten. The chain recombines TRBV7-2 with TRBJ1-5; no clear D gene. The CDR3 spans 15 residues. Between the trimmed V and J ends, which lost 0 bases and 3 bases, there was a span of 9 bases. Germline loops: CDR1 SGHTA, CDR2 FQGNSA. CDR3 nucleotide sequence: TGTGCCAGCAGCTTAGCGGAGTCGGACAATCAGCCCCAGCATTTT. Translation: CASSLAESDNQPQHF.

V is TRBV7-3 and J is TRBJ2-3; no clear D. Trimming stripped 5 bases from V and 2 bases from J, with 11 bases between. The CDR3 totals 14 residues. The germline V gene has CDR1 SGHTA and CDR2 FQGTGA. In nucleotides, the CDR3 is TGTGCCAGCAGCCTTAGTGCAACCACAGATACGCAGTATTTT. This translates into CASSLSATTDTQYF.

A remark on this clone: The same CDR3 also results from other DNA sequences found in this sample. This rearrangement joins TRBV18 to TRBJ2-7; tentative D call: TRBD2 (6 bases). The V end was cut by 3 bases, the J end by 0 bases, with 9 bases between. Germline V CDR1 and CDR2: KGHSH, LQKENI. This CDR3 contains 14 residues. CDR3 bases: TGTGCCAGCTCACCCCCGGGACTCTCCTACGAGCAGTACTTC. Translation: CASSPPGLSYEQYF.

This clone has a count of ten or more. The V call is TRBV4-2, the J call TRBJ1-1; TRBD1 agrees at 12 bases. Trimming took 3 bases from V and 4 from J; bases not matched to a gene: 12. This CDR3 contains 18 residues. Germline V gives CDR1 LGHNA, CDR2 YNFKEQ. The CDR3 is CASSHDPGTGGIGTEAFF. CDR3 coding DNA: TGTGCCAGCAGCCACGATCCCGGGACAGGGGGCATAGGCACTGAAGCTTTCTTT.

Only one count was recorded for this clone. The chain has TRBV18 and TRBJ1-2; the D is unclear. The length of the CDR3 is 13 residues. Trimming removed 6 bases at V and 5 bases at J, with 13 bases between. Per germline, CDR1 KGHSH and CDR2 LQKENI. The CDR3 coding sequence is TGTGCCAGCTCCCCGACCGACAAGTATGGCTACACCTTC. Translation: CASSPTDKYGYTF. The entire variable domain, with the rest obtained from reference TRBV18 and TRBJ1-2, is as follows: NAGVMQNPRHLVRRRGQEARLRCSPMKGHSHVYWYRQLPEEGLKFMVYLQKENIIDESGMPKERFSAEFPKEGPSILRIQQVVRGDSAAYFCASSPTDKYGYTFGSGTRLTVV.

This chain links TRBV15 with TRBJ1-2; D remains ambiguous. The CDR3 has 15 residues. V lost 0 bases and J 3 bases, leaving 11 bases between the germline ends. Germline assignment: CDR1 LNHNV and CDR2 YYDKDF (reference sequence). CDR3 protein: CATSRDLAGHYGYTF. Here the CDR3 DNA reads TGTGCCACCAGCAGAGACCTCGCCGGGCACTATGGCTACACCTTC.

V and J are TRBV7-2 and TRBJ1-1; 10 bases fit TRBD1. The CDR3 contains 16 residues. The germline V gene has CDR1 SGHTA and CDR2 FQGNSA. V lost 5 bases to trimming and J lost 0 bases; unmatched junction nucleotides: 6. This CDR3 is CASSPDRGRVNTEAFF. For the CDR3, the DNA is TGTGCCAGCAGCCCGGACAGGGGGAGAGTGAACACTGAAGCTTTCTTT. Full variable domain (missing parts from reference TRBV7-2 and TRBJ1-1): GAGVSQSPSNKVTEKGKDVELRCDPISGHTALYWYRQSLGQGLEFLIYFQGNSAPDKSGLPSDRFSAERTGGSVSTLTIQRTQQEDSAVYLCASSPDRGRVNTEAFFGQGTRLTVV.

The chain uses TRBV5-1 and TRBJ2-7; 10 nucleotides line up with TRBD2. Losses at the gene ends were 4 bases for V and 6 bases for J; bases not matched to a gene: 13. This CDR3 has 16 residues. Germline V gene sequence: CDR1 SGHRS, CDR2 YFSETQ. The CDR3 is CASSPKVGLAGAEQYF. The DNA for the CDR3 is TGCGCCAGCAGCCCCAAGGTGGGCCTAGCGGGAGCCGAGCAGTACTTC.

As for this clone: Just one base apart from a much larger clone, this may be a read error. This chain links TRBV7-6 with TRBJ1-1; the D is unclear. Germline V CDR1 and CDR2: SGHVS, FNYEAQ. The CDR3 runs to 11 residues. Trimming removed 5 bases from V and 1 base from J, with 2 bases in between. CDR3 sequence (DNA): TGTGCCAGCAGCGAGAACACTGAAGCTTTCTTT. This codes for CASSENTEAFF. The variable domain in full, with the rest retrieved from reference TRBV7-6 and TRBJ1-1, is GAGVSQSPRYKVTKRGQDVALRCDPISGHVSLYWYRQALGQGPEFLTYFNYEAQQDKSGLPNDRFSAERPEGSISTLTIQRTEQRDSAMYRCASSENTEAFFGQGTRLTVV.

The V call is TRBV5-4, the J call TRBJ2-7; TRBD2 agrees at 13 bases. J was trimmed by 1 base and V by 4 bases; bases with no gene match: 2. From germline, CDR1 is SGHNT and CDR2 YYREEE (reference sequence). CDR3 size: 15 residues. As DNA, the CDR3 is TGTGCCAGCAGCCCACTAGCGGGAGGGTCCTACGAGCAGTACTTC. This codes for CASSPLAGGSYEQYF.

The chain links TRBV4-2 to TRBJ1-1; maybe TRBD1 (5 bases). Looked up from germline, CDR1 is LGHNA and CDR2 is YNFKEQ. The V gene lost 1 base and the J gene lost 6 bases, with 12 bases spanning the gap. The CDR3 covers 14 residues. The CDR3, as DNA: TGTGCCAGCAGCCAAGCGGTGGGGCCCCCTGAAGCTTTCTTT. Translated: CASSQAVGPPEAFF.

The chain recombines TRBV5-1 with TRBJ2-3; 10 bases align to TRBD1. J gave up 1 base and V 5 bases, and 7 bases lay outside the gene matches. This CDR3 has 16 residues. Germline-derived CDR1 and CDR2 are SGHRS and YFSETQ. The chain's CDR3 is CASRRAGTGGTDTQYF. The CDR3 DNA follows: TGCGCCAGCAGGCGTGCCGGGACAGGGGGCACAGATACGCAGTATTTT. The whole variable domain, remainder taken from reference TRBV5-1 and TRBJ2-3, is KAGVTQTPRYLIKTRGQQVTLSCSPISGHRSVSWYQQTPGQGLQFLFEYFSETQRNKGNFPGRFSGRQFSNSRSEMNVSTLELGDSALYLCASRRAGTGGTDTQYFGPGTRLTVL.

The rearrangement uses TRBV5-4 and TRBJ2-3, with 12 positions matching TRBD2. The CDR3 consists of 16 residues. Germline V gene lookup returns CDR1 SGHNT and CDR2 YYREEE (reference sequence). Unmatched junction bases numbered 5, after V lost 4 bases and J lost 2 bases. CDR3 in DNA: TGTGCCAGCAGCGCGGGACTAGCGGGTATCACAGATACGCAGTATTTT. Residues: CASSAGLAGITDTQYF.

V gene TRBV28 combines with J gene TRBJ2-1; a possible D gene is TRBD1 (5 bases). Germline CDR1 MDHEN, CDR2 SYDVKM. Trimming shortened V by 6 bases and J by 0 bases, and 12 bases separated the two germline ends. This CDR3 comprises 15 residues. CDR3 sequence: CASRKRTISYNEQFF. In nucleotides, the CDR3 is TGTGCCAGCAGAAAGAGGACAATCTCCTACAATGAGCAGTTCTTC.

The V call is TRBV28, the J call TRBJ1-2, with D maybe TRBD1 (6 bases). The CDR3 has 15 residues. Trimming removed 4 bases at V and 6 bases at J, with 18 bases between. CDR1 and CDR2 (germline): MDHEN, SYDVKM. The CDR3 DNA follows: TGTGCCAGCAGTTACGCATCCCCTCAGGGGAATGGCTACACCTTC. The encoded protein is CASSYASPQGNGYTF.

V is TRBV5-1 and J is TRBJ1-4, with a weak D call TRBD1 (6 bases). Looked up from germline, CDR1 is SGHRS and CDR2 is YFSETQ. V lost 2 bases and J 0 bases, leaving 11 bases between the germline ends. This CDR3 comprises 16 residues. The CDR3 here is CASSFRGGPTNEKLFF. The CDR3 DNA reads as TGCGCCAGCAGCTTTCGAGGGGGACCAACTAATGAAAAACTGTTTTTT.

The DNA for the CDR3 is TGTGCCAGCTCACCTATAGCGGGAGGGCCAATAAACAATGAGCAGTTCTTC. Its translation is CASSPIAGGPINNEQFF. V gene TRBV18 combines with J gene TRBJ2-1; 11 positions match TRBD2. Trimming cost V 3 bases and J 5 bases; bases outside gene matches: 9. CDR1 KGHSH and CDR2 LQKENI come from the germline V gene. The CDR3 contains 17 residues.

With regard to this clone: Other DNA sequences within the sample encode an identical CDR3. J is TRBJ2-7 and V is TRBV9, with D possibly being TRBD1 (5 bases). The germline gives CDR1 SGDLS, CDR2 YYNGEE. V lost 0 bases and J lost 6, with 19 bases in between. The CDR3 consists of 16 residues. The CDR3 spells CASSVASRAYAGEQYF. CDR3 bases: TGTGCCAGCAGCGTAGCCTCCAGGGCCTATGCTGGCGAGCAGTACTTC.

The J gene is TRBJ1-1, the V gene TRBV6-5; D is perhaps TRBD1 (6 bases). The CDR3 covers 14 residues. The V end lost 6 bases, the J end lost 2 bases, and 13 bases lay between the germline ends. Germline V gene data show CDR1 as MNHEY and CDR2 as SVGAGI. The CDR3, as DNA: TGTGCCAGCAGACAACCGGGACACAACACTGAAGCTTTCTTT. This codes for CASRQPGHNTEAFF.

Worth noting for this clone: Other nucleotide sequences in the sample specify the same CDR3. The chain carries TRBV7-9 and TRBJ1-2; no firm D call. Germline CDR1 SEHNR, CDR2 FQNEAQ (reference sequence). This CDR3 region has 13 residues. V lost 0 bases and J lost 3, with 5 bases in between. Here the CDR3 DNA reads TGTGCCAGCAGCTTAGCGGGGTACTATGGCTACACCTTC. It translates to CASSLAGYYGYTF.

Remarks on this clone: Other DNA sequences in this sample translate to the same CDR3. The V and J genes are TRBV19 and TRBJ2-5; TRBD1 matches at 10 bases. This CDR3 has 13 residues. V lost 6 bases, J lost 2 bases, and 0 bases stayed unmatched. Germline V gene lookup returns CDR1 LNHDA and CDR2 SQIVND (reference sequence). In DNA, the CDR3 is TGTGCCAGTAGGGACAGGGGGCAAGAGACCCAGTACTTC. It is translated as CASRDRGQETQYF. Using reference TRBV19 and TRBJ2-5 for the parts outside the CDR3, the full variable domain is DGGITQSPKYLFRKEGQNVTLSCEQNLNHDAMYWYRQDPGQGLRLIYYSQIVNDFQKGDIAEGYSVSREKKESFPLTVTSAQKNPTAFYLCASRDRGQETQYFGPGTRLLVL.

This sequence joins TRBV30 and TRBJ2-5; 10 bases line up with TRBD1. Trimming took 3 bases from V and 4 from J; bases not matched to a gene: 5. The CDR3 runs 14 residues. Looked up from germline, CDR1 is GTSNPN and CDR2 is SVGIG (reference sequence). Here the CDR3 DNA reads TGTGCCTGGAGCGGGACAGGGGCGGCAGAGACCCAGTACTTC. It encodes CAWSGTGAAETQYF.

This chain links TRBV19 with TRBJ2-6, with 10 bases that match TRBD1. Germline assignment: CDR1 LNHDA and CDR2 SQIVND (reference sequence). With V trimmed by 1 base and J by 1 base, 4 bases remained unmatched. This CDR3 spans 18 amino acids. The CDR3: CASSIGWDRGSGANVLTF. CDR3 sequence (DNA): TGTGCCAGTAGTATAGGTTGGGACAGGGGATCTGGGGCCAACGTCCTGACTTTC.

This sequence joins TRBV18 and TRBJ2-7; D remains ambiguous. This CDR3 spans 12 amino acids. Germline V gives CDR1 KGHSH, CDR2 LQKENI. The ends were cut back, 2 bases at V and 5 bases at J, with 7 bases in the middle. For the CDR3, the DNA is TGTGCCAGCTCACCAGAGGCTGACGAGCAGTACTTC. Amino acid sequence: CASSPEADEQYF.